This TCR beta chain was found in a study of T cell responses to AZD1222 COVID-19 vaccine. Points on this clone: What it recognizes is unknown.

Clones were read by immunoSEQ multiplex PCR, and TCRdb kept only the in-frame ones, dropping some. The top ten hold approximately 1.2% of the sample, which has 150,000 to 200,000 clones, about 91% seen once. Points from the study as a whole: In all cases, repertoires were sampled only after the peak T cell response.

Sequenced material: peripheral blood, taken 28 days after the second AZD1222 dose. The sequence was collected from an adult who received the AZD1222 COVID-19 vaccine.

The CDR3 DNA reads as TGTGCCAGCAGCGGACAGGGGCTCTCTGGAAACACCATATATTTT. It specifies CASSGQGLSGNTIYF. The V and J genes are TRBV11-2 and TRBJ1-3, with 9 bases identical to TRBD1. The CDR3 covers 15 residues. With V trimmed by 5 bases and J by 0 bases, 2 bases remained unmatched. Germline V gene lookup returns CDR1 SGHAT and CDR2 FQNNGV.